This T cell receptor beta chain was sequenced for a study of naive and memory T cell subsets. The beta constant-region primer was an equimolar mix of two oligonucleotides covering TRBC1 and TRBC2. The ligated cDNA underwent four PCR rounds using SP2 and nested alpha and beta constant-region primers. TCRdb analysed the UMI-ligation and nested PCR reads with MiXCR anew, one entry per CDR3 protein. There are 150,000 or so distinct CDR3 sequences in the sample; under 25% occur only once, and less than 0.13% lies in the top ten. This clonotype was seen a handful of times. Its antigen is not known. Germline and junction disagree at one end, which may indicate a read error. Germline lookup yields CDR1 SGDLS and CDR2 YYNGEE. The CDR3 is 14 amino acids. Study-wide results and caveats: Possibly reflecting memory cells re-expressing CD45RA, a few larger clonotypes occurred in naive repertoires, especially CD8. There was no ground truth to check naive and memory subset results. In CD4 and CD8 cells, diversity dropped from naive through EMRA.

The source is a human donor in good health. V is TRBV9 and J is TRBJ2-7; tentative D call: TRBD2 (6 bases). The specimen sequenced was naive CD4+ T cells from blood. The CDR3 DNA reads as TGTGCCAGCAGCGTTCGCGGGATCTCCGACGAGCAGTACTTC. It translates to CASSVRGISDEQYF.